The T cell receptor beta chain under discussion was sequenced for a study of blood T cell repertoires in COVID-19. Study in general: COVID-19 samples from acute and convalescent phases originated in the United States, Italy and Spain. Sources were T cells, B-cell-depleted T cells, or PBMCs; the material itself was cDNA or gDNA.

Original analysis: Estimation of nucleated cell counts was performed using reference gene primer amplification. Generated by immunoSEQ multiplex PCR, the TCRdb table keeps only in-frame clones and is missing some. V and J calls and clone size are those listed in that table; D and trimming were worked out from the DNA. The data show more than 85,000 clones, roughly 85% seen once. Germline V gene sequence: CDR1 LNHDA, CDR2 SQIVND (reference sequence). The CDR3 extends over 14 amino acids. The V end lost 9 bases, the J end lost 6 bases, and 20 bases lay between the germline ends. The sequenced sample consisted of peripheral blood. The TCR comes from an elderly man with acute or convalescent COVID-19. The V call is TRBV19, the J call TRBJ1-2; a possible D gene is TRBD1 (6 bases). CDR3: CASEDSSGGDGYTF. In nucleotides, the CDR3 is TGTGCCAGCGAGGACAGCTCAGGCGGTGATGGCTACACCTTC.